The following is a T cell receptor (beta chain) sequence with its context. The data are from a study of T cell changes during pregnancy in multiple sclerosis. Per germline, CDR1 SGHDT and CDR2 YYEEEE. Trimming took 0 bases from V and 2 from J; bases not matched to a gene: 2. The CDR3 is made up of 15 amino acids. Clones were read by immunoSEQ multiplex PCR, and TCRdb kept only the in-frame ones, dropping some. The table has roughly 69,000 clones, about 91% seen once. This material consisted of CD4+ T cells from peripheral blood mononuclear cells, taken in the third trimester of pregnancy. The sequence was collected from a female donor in good health, enrolled as a control in a pregnancy study. V is TRBV5-6 and J is TRBJ1-3, with TRBD1 matching over 7 bases. DNA of the CDR3: TGTGCCAGCAGCTTGGATAGGGGGCCTGGAAACACCATATATTTT. This codes for CASSLDRGPGNTIYF.